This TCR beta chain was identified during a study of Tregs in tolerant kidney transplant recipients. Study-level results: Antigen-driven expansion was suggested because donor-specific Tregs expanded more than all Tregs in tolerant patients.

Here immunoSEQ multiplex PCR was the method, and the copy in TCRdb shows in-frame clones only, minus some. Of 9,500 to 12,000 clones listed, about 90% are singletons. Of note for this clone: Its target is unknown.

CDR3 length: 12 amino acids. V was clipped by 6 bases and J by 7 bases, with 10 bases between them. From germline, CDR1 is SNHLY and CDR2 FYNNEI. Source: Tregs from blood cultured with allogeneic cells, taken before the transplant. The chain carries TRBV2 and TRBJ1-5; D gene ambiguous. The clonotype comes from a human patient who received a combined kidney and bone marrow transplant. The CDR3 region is CASSPERQPQHF. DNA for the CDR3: TGTGCCAGCAGCCCGGAGAGGCAGCCCCAGCATTTT. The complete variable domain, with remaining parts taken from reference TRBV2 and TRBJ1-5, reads EPEVTQTPSHQVTQMGQEVILRCVPISNHLYFYWYRQILGQKVEFLVSFYNNEISEKSEIFDDQFSVERPDGSNFTLKIRSTKLEDSAMYFCASSPERQPQHFGDGTRLSIL.